Included here is one TCR beta chain sequence, with context. The antigen remains unidentified. These data are taken from a study of T-cell memory formation after mild COVID-19. Study conclusions and caveats: CD4+ clones that contracted lay mainly in CM and EM; CD8+ ones lay in EMRA.

MiXCR was run by TCRdb on the 5' RACE reads, yielding one entry per CDR3 protein. The data contain about half a million distinct CDR3 sequences, approximately 18% of them singletons. V was pared by 5 bases and J by 1 base, with 11 bases between. Germline CDR1 DFQATT, CDR2 SNEGSKA (reference sequence). The CDR3 covers 13 residues. The sequence was collected from an adult woman who had mild COVID-19 (a few samples of this study predate the infection). Cell type and time point are not known. Specimen: PBMCs or a T cell subset sorted from them (not recorded which). The chain recombines TRBV20-1 with TRBJ1-1; D possibly corresponds to TRBD1 (5 bases). In DNA, the CDR3 is TGCAGTGCTGAAACGGGGGAGAACACTGAAGCTTTCTTT. Residues: CSAETGENTEAFF.